Below, 18 T cell receptor beta chains from the same sample are listed, as sequenced in a study of shared clonotypes between healthy human individuals. CD45RO-negative CD8 cells positively selected for CCR7 made up the naive population, which excluded terminally differentiated effector memory CD45RA+ cells. Assay used: immunoSEQ multiplex PCR; TCRdb lists only in-frame clones, some missing. The data show hundreds of thousands of clones, 85% to 95% seen once. The source material was naive CD8+ T cells sorted from blood. The receptors were gathered from a woman in her 30s in good health.

The J gene is TRBJ2-3, the V gene TRBV2; TRBD2 matches at 7 bases. This CDR3 spans 15 amino acids. Unmatched junction bases numbered 8, after V lost 6 bases and J lost 2 bases. Germline values: CDR1 SNHLY, CDR2 FYNNEI. In DNA, the CDR3 is TGTGCCAGCAGGTTCCGGGACTACCTCACAGATACGCAGTATTTT. The encoded protein is CASRFRDYLTDTQYF.

The chain carries TRBV19 and TRBJ2-3; 14 nucleotides agree with TRBD2. CDR1 is LNHDA and CDR2 is SQIVND in the germline V gene (reference sequence). V lost 8 bases to trimming and J lost 0 bases; unmatched junction nucleotides: 7. This CDR3 spans 17 amino acids. CDR3 loop: CASRGLAGGVSTDTQYF. The CDR3 bases are TGTGCCAGTCGTGGACTAGCGGGAGGCGTTAGCACAGATACGCAGTATTTT.

The rearrangement links TRBV25-1 to TRBJ2-7, with D perhaps given as TRBD1 or TRBD2 (5 bases each). Germline V lookup: CDR1 MGHDK, CDR2 SYGVNS. V gave up 4 bases and J gave up 2 bases, with 12 bases separating them. The CDR3 runs to 14 residues. The DNA of the CDR3 is TGTGCCAGCAGTGTAGAGGGGCCCGCCTACGAGCAGTACTTC. Residues: CASSVEGPAYEQYF.

The V gene is TRBV15, the J gene TRBJ2-7; possibly TRBD2 for D (5 bases). This CDR3 has 14 residues. Trimming pared 3 bases from V and 3 bases from J, leaving 12 bases between. In germline, CDR1 is LNHNV, CDR2 YYDKDF (reference sequence). CDR3 residues: CATSSRDLGYEQYF. For the CDR3, the DNA is TGTGCCACCAGCAGCCGGGATCTGGGCTACGAGCAGTACTTC. Supplemented by reference TRBV15 and TRBJ2-7, the full variable domain reads DAMVIQNPRYQVTQFGKPVTLSCSQTLNHNVMYWYQQKSSQAPKLLFHYYDKDFNNEADTPDNFQSRRPNTSFCFLDIRSPGLGDTAMYLCATSSRDLGYEQYFGPGTRLTVT.

This clone came up once. This sample also contains other DNA sequences that code for the same CDR3. This rearrangement joins TRBV11-2 to TRBJ2-7, with TRBD1 identical over 8 bases. Trimming cost V 5 bases and J 0 bases; bases outside gene matches: 3. CDR3 length: 14 residues. Germline CDR1 is SGHAT and CDR2 is FQNNGV. The CDR3 region has the DNA TGTGCCAGCAGCCCCGGGACAGGCTCCTACGAGCAGTACTTC. It translates to CASSPGTGSYEQYF. Full variable domain (remainder filled in from reference TRBV11-2 and TRBJ2-7): EAGVAQSPRYKIIEKRQSVAFWCNPISGHATLYWYQQILGQGPKLLIQFQNNGVVDDSQLPKDRFSAERLKGVDSTLKIQPAKLEDSAVYLCASSPGTGSYEQYFGPGTRLTVT.

The genes are TRBV27 and TRBJ1-2; D not resolved. The CDR3 totals 13 residues. Looked up from germline, CDR1 is MNHEY and CDR2 is SMNVEV (reference sequence). The V and J ends lost 7 bases and 10 bases respectively, with 19 bases between them. CDR3 bases: TGTGCCAGCAAAGCGCAGGCTCCTGGGGACTACACCTTC. Its protein is CASKAQAPGDYTF.

The chain has TRBV7-2 and TRBJ2-7; tentative D call: TRBD2 (7 bases). V lost 5 bases, J lost 3 bases, and 14 bases lay in between. The CDR3 is made up of 14 amino acids. The germline gives CDR1 SGHTA, CDR2 FQGNSA. CDR3: CASSVRGAYYEQYF. CDR3 bases: TGTGCCAGCAGCGTCCGGGGGGCGTACTACGAGCAGTACTTC.

This sequence joins TRBV19 and TRBJ1-1; 7 bases are shared with TRBD1. Germline-derived CDR1 and CDR2 are LNHDA and SQIVND (reference sequence). The CDR3 totals 15 residues. Trimming took 5 bases from V and 0 from J; bases not matched to a gene: 6. The CDR3 sequence: CASSLGTVMNTEAFF. The CDR3 nucleotides read TGTGCCAGTAGTTTAGGGACAGTAATGAACACTGAAGCTTTCTTT.

The J gene is TRBJ2-7, the V gene TRBV7-9, with D unresolved. CDR3 length: 13 residues. Trimming pared 1 base from V and 5 bases from J, leaving 9 bases between. Per the germline V gene, CDR1 is SEHNR and CDR2 is FQNEAQ (reference sequence). The CDR3 sequence is CASSLGLGNEQYF. CDR3 DNA: TGTGCCAGCAGCTTAGGGTTGGGTAACGAGCAGTACTTC.

This sequence joins TRBV29-1 and TRBJ1-2; 8 bases line up with TRBD1. The CDR3 is 13 residues long. J was trimmed by 4 bases and V by 6 bases; bases with no gene match: 7. Germline lookup yields CDR1 SQVTM and CDR2 ANQGSEA. The CDR3 protein is CSVLQGAAYGYTF. DNA for the CDR3: TGCAGCGTCCTCCAGGGGGCTGCCTATGGCTACACCTTC.

The chain combines TRBV7-8 with TRBJ2-1, with 7 positions matching TRBD2. The CDR3 extends over 18 amino acids. Losses at the gene ends were 6 bases for V and 5 bases for J; bases not matched to a gene: 19. Per the germline V gene, CDR1 is SGHVS and CDR2 is FQNEAQ. The CDR3 DNA follows: TGTGCCAGCAGACACACAATGCTCGGGACTACCGGAGACAATGAGCAGTTCTTC. Protein product: CASRHTMLGTTGDNEQFF.

This clone was recorded a few times. This rearrangement joins TRBV29-1 to TRBJ2-7, with TRBD1 identical over 7 bases. The CDR3 has 13 residues. V lost 7 bases to trimming and J lost 2 bases; unmatched junction nucleotides: 8. The V gene's germline CDR1 is SQVTM and CDR2 ANQGSEA. The CDR3: CSASGTETYEQYF. The CDR3 region has the DNA TGCAGCGCTTCCGGGACAGAAACCTACGAGCAGTACTTC.

The chain links TRBV2 to TRBJ1-2, with 10 nucleotides matching TRBD1. Germline loops: CDR1 SNHLY, CDR2 FYNNEI. Losses at the gene ends were 5 bases for V and 5 bases for J; bases not matched to a gene: 11. The CDR3 length is 16 residues. Here the CDR3 reads CASSPGTGANKYGYTF. CDR3 coding DNA: TGTGCCAGCAGTCCCGGGACAGGGGCCAATAAGTATGGCTACACCTTC.

The chain recombines TRBV6-5 with TRBJ2-1; 7 bases align to TRBD2. Germline CDR1 and CDR2: MNHEY and SVGAGI. The length of the CDR3 is 15 residues. V trimming: 4 bases; J trimming: 5 bases; junction bases outside the gene matches: 8. The CDR3 DNA reads as TGTGCCAGCAGTTTCCGACTAGCTGCGGACAATGAGCAGTTCTTC. This translates into CASSFRLAADNEQFF.

CDR3 sequence: CASSPRKFHLTDTQYF. In DNA form, the CDR3 reads TGTGCCAGTAGTCCCCGGAAATTCCATCTCACAGATACGCAGTATTTT. The rearrangement joins TRBV19 to TRBJ2-3; D gene ambiguous. Trimming removed 5 bases at V and 2 bases at J, with 17 bases between. Germline V gene lookup returns CDR1 LNHDA and CDR2 SQIVND (reference sequence). CDR3 length: 16 residues.

CDR3 DNA sequence: TGTGCCAGCAGGCGGGGGTCAACCTACGAGCAGTACTTC. Amino acid sequence: CASRRGSTYEQYF. The chain combines TRBV28 with TRBJ2-5, with TRBD2 matching 7 bases. The J call is doubtful: the DNA matches TRBJ2-7 better. The CDR3 is 13 amino acids. CDR1 MDHEN and CDR2 SYDVKM come from the germline V gene.

The chain employs TRBV18 and TRBJ2-1; D could derive from TRBD1 or TRBD2 (5 bases each). The CDR3 sequence is 11 residues long. CDR1 is KGHSH and CDR2 is LQKENI in the germline V gene. V was pared by 10 bases and J by 6 bases, with 10 bases between. In nucleotides, the CDR3 is TGTGCCACCTGGGGGATCAATGAGCAGTTCTTC. This encodes CATWGINEQFF.

The gene calls are TRBV11-2 and TRBJ1-2, with TRBD1 matching over 7 bases. V gave up 3 bases and J gave up 2 bases; unmatched junction bases: 6. The CDR3 is 15 amino acids. Germline lookup yields CDR1 SGHAT and CDR2 FQNNGV. This CDR3 reads CASSFLDRENYGYTF. CDR3 in DNA: TGTGCCAGCAGCTTCCTTGACAGGGAGAACTATGGCTACACCTTC.